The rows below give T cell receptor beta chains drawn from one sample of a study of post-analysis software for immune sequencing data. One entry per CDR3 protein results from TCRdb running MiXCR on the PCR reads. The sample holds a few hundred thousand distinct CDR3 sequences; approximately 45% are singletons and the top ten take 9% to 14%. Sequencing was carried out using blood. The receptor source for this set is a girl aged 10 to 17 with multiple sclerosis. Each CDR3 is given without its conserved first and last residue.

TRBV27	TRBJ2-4	ASSLHRGGIQY
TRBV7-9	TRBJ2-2	ASSFDSGTTGELF
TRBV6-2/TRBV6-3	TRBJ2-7	ASTDGASYEQY
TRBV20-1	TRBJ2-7	SPGTSGIPYEQY
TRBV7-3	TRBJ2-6	ASSIDPSGANVLT
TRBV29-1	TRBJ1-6	SVRTGQGNSPPH
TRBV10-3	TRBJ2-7	ATLTGGRYEQY
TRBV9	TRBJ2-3	ASSVDPRGEWGTDTQY
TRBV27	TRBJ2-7	ASSLQGGSYEQY
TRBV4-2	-	ASSQTGGASYEQY
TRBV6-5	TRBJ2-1	ASSYSNVDNEQF
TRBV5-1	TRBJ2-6	ASSLEGAAGANVLT
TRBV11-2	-	ASSLEAGRRETQY
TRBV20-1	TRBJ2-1	SASRARVGNEQF
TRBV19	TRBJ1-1	ASSIFSSGEEAF
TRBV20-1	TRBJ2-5	SASVFGAMKDRETQY
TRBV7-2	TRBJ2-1	ASSPLAGGLFYGQF
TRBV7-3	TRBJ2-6	ASSPDRNWANVLT
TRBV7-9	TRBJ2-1	ASSSGTGGRNEQF
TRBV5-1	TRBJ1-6	ASSLSGRDYSPLH
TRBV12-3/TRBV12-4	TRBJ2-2	ASSPSNTGELF
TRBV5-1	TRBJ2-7	ASSLGGLLGRGYEQY
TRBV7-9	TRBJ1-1	ASSFRTDKAF
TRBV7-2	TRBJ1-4	ASSPRTKTTNEKLF
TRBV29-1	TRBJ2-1	SVGRRLSYNEQF
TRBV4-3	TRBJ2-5	ASSQDPAYREGETQY
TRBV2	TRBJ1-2	ASSRDTAYGYT
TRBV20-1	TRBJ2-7	SASGTGPMGSYEQY
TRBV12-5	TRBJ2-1	ASGLLWDLFNEQF
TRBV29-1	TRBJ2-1	SVGYGQGAYNEQF
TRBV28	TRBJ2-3	ASIIKDGTDTQY
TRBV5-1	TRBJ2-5	ASSLAPTAGGGETQY
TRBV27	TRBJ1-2	ASSLGGAYT
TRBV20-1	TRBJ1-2	SATPRTGGDYGYT
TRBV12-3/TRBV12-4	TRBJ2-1	ASSSPSRRSGVNNEQF
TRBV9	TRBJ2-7	ASSVTGEPYEQY
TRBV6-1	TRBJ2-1	ASSVRLAGVPRIEQF
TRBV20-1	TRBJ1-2	SSPDRASRYT
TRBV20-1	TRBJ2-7	SGGGVSYEQY
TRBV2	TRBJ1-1	ASEVRAEAF
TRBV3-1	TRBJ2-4	ASSRGGAENIQY
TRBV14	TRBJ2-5	ASSPRQGGEQY
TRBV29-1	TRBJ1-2	SVKGGDRGLPNYGYT
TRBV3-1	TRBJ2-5	ASSQFPGGLGEQY
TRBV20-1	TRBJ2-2	SAWVSGFPGELF
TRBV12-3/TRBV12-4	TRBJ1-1	ASDREATEAF